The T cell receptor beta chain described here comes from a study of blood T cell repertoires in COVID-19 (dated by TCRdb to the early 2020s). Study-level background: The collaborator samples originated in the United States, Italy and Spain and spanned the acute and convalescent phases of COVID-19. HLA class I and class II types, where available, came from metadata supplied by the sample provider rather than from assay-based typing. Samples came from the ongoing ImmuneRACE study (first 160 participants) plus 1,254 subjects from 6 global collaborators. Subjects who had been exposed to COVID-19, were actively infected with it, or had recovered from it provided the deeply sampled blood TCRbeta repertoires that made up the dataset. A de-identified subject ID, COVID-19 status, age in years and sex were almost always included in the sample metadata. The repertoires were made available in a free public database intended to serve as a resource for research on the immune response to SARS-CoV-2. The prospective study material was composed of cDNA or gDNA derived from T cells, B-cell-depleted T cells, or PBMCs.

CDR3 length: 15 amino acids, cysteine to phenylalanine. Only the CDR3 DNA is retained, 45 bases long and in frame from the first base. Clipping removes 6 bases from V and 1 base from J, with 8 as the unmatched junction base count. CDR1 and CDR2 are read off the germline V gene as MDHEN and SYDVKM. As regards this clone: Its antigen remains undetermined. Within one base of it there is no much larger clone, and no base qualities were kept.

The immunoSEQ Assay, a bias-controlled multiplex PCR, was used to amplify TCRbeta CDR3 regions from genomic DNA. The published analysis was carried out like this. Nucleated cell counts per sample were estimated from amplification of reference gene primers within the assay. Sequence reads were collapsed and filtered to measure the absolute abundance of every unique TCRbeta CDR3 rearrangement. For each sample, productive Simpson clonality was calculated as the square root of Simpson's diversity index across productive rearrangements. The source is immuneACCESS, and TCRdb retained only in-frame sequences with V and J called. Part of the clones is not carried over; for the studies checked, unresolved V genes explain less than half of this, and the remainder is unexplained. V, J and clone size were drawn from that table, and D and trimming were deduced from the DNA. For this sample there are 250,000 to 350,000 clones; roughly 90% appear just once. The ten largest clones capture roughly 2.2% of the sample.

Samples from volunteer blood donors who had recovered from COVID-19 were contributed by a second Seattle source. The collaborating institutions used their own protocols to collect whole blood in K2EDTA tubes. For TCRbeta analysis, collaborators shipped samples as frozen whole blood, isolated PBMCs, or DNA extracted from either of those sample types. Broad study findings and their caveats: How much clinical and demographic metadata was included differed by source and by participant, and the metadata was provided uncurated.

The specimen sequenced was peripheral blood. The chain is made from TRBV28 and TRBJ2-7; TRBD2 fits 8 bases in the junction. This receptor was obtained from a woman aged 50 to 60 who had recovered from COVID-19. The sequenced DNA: TGTGCCAGCAGACTTAGCGGGATGGGTTCCTACGAGCAGTACTTC. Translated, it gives CASRLSGMGSYEQYF.